This T cell receptor beta chain comes out of a study of cytomegalovirus exposure and HLA in healthy donors. Study-level results: Among TCR sequences, most were rare, though some public TCRs appeared in many donors.

Germline V gene data show CDR1 as LGHNA and CDR2 as YNFKEQ. V was cut by 0 bases and J by 1 base, with 9 bases left in between. The CDR3 spans 15 residues. TCRdb's table, derived via immunoSEQ multiplex PCR, lists solely in-frame clones and lacks some. Altogether approximately 71,000 clones are present, about 94% being singletons, with the ten largest covering approximately 0.99%. This clone was detected only once. No antigen is known for it. What was sequenced was PBMCs. The chain carries TRBV4-2 and TRBJ1-1; the D gene is possibly TRBD1 (5 bases). The receptor's source is a woman in her late teens or twenties in good health and CMV-seronegative. As DNA, the CDR3 is TGTGCCAGCAGCCAAGATTTTGGACAGAACACTGAAGCTTTCTTT. Protein product: CASSQDFGQNTEAFF.